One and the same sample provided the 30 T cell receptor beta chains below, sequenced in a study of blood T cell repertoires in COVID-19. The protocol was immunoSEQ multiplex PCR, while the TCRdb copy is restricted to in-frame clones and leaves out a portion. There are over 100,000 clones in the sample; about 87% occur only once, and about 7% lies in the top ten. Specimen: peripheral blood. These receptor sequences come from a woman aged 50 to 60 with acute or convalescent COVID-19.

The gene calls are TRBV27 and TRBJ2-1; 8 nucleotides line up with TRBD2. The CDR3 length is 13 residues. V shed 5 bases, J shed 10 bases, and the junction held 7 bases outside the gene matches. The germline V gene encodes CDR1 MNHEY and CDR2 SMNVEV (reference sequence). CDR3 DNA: TGTGCCAGCAGTCCTATGGCGGGGGGCGAGCAGTTCTTC. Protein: CASSPMAGGEQFF.

CDR3 residues: CASSRTGLEYGYTF. The CDR3 DNA is TGTGCCAGCAGTCGGACAGGGTTAGAATATGGCTACACCTTC. V gene TRBV6-5 combines with J gene TRBJ1-2; 8 bases map to TRBD1. Germline values: CDR1 MNHEY, CDR2 SVGAGI. The CDR3 is made up of 14 amino acids. J lost 5 bases, V lost 5 bases, and 7 bases had no gene match.

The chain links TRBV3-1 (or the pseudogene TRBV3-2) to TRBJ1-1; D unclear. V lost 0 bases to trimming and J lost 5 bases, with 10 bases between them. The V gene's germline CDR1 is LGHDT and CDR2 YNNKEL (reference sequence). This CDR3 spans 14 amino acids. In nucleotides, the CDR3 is TGTGCCAGCAGCCAAGATTCCGGGAGGACTGAAGCTTTCTTT. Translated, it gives CASSQDSGRTEAFF.

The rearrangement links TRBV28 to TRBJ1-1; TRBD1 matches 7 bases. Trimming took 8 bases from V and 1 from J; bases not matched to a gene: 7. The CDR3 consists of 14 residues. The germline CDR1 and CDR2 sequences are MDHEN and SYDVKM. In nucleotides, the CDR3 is TGTGCCAGCCGAGTAGGGACAGCGAACACTGAAGCTTTCTTT. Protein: CASRVGTANTEAFF.

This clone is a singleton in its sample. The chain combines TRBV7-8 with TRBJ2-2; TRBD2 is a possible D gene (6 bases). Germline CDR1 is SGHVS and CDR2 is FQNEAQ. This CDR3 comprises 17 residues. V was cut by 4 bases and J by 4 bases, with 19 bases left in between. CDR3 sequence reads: CASSSSGGREITGELFF. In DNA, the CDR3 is TGTGCCAGCAGCTCGTCCGGGGGAAGGGAGATCACCGGGGAGCTGTTTTTT.

The CDR3, as DNA: TGTGCCAGCAGCCAAGATCTCGTGACAGGGGTTCACTATGGCTACACCTTC. Its protein product is CASSQDLVTGVHYGYTF. The chain combines TRBV3-1 (or the pseudogene TRBV3-2) with TRBJ1-2, with TRBD1 identical over 8 bases. V was pared by 0 bases and J by 3 bases, with 9 bases of the junction left unmatched. The CDR3 loop spans 17 amino acids. Germline V gene data show CDR1 as LGHDT and CDR2 as YNNKEL (reference sequence).

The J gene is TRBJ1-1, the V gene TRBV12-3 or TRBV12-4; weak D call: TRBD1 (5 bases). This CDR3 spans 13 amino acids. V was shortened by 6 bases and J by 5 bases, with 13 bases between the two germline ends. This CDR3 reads CASRSGGVTEAFF. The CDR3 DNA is TGTGCCAGCAGATCAGGAGGGGTTACTGAAGCTTTCTTT.

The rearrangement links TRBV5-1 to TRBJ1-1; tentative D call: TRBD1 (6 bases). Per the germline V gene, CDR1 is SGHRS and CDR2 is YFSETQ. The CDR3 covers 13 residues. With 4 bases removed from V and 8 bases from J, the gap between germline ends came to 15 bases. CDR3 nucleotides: TGCGCCAGCAGCCCCGGCTGGGACAACGAAGCTTTCTTT. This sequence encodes CASSPGWDNEAFF.

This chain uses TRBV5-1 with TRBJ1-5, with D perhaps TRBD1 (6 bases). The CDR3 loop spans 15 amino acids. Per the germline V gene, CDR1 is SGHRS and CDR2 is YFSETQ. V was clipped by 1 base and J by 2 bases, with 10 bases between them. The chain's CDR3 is CASSLSPGGNQPQHF. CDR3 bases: TGCGCCAGCAGCTTGAGTCCAGGGGGCAATCAGCCCCAGCATTTT.

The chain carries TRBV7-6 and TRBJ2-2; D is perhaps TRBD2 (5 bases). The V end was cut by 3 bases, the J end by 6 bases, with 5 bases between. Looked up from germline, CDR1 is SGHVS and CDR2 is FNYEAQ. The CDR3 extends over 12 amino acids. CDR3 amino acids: CASSLRAGELFF. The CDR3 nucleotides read TGTGCCAGCAGCTTGAGGGCCGGGGAGCTGTTTTTT.

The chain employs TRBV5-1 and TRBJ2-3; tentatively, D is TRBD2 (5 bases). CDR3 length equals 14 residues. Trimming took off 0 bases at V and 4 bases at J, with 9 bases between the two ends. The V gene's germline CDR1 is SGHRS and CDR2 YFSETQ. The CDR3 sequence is CASSLAGVADTQYF. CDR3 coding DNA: TGCGCCAGCAGCTTGGCCGGGGTTGCAGATACGCAGTATTTT.

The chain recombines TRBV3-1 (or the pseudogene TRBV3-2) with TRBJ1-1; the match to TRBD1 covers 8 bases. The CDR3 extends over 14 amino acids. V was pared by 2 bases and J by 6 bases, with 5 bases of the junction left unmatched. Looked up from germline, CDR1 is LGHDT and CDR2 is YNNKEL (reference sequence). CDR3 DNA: TGTGCCAGCAGCCAAAGGACAGGGAGGGCTGAAGCTTTCTTT. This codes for CASSQRTGRAEAFF.

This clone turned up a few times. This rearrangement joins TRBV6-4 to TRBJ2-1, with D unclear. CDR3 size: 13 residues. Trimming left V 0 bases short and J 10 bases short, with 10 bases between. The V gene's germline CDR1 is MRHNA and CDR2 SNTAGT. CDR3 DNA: TGTGCCAGCAGTGACTCGAGTTCAAACGAGCAGTTCTTC. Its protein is CASSDSSSNEQFF.

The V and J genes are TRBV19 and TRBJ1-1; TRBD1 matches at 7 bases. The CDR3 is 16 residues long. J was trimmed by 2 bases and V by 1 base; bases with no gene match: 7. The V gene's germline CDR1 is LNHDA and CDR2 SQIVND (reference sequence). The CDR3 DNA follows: TGTGCCAGTAGTATAGGCCCAGGGGGAGTCAACACTGAAGCTTTCTTT. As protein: CASSIGPGGVNTEAFF. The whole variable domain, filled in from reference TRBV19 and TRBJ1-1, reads DGGITQSPKYLFRKEGQNVTLSCEQNLNHDAMYWYRQDPGQGLRLIYYSQIVNDFQKGDIAEGYSVSREKKESFPLTVTSAQKNPTAFYLCASSIGPGGVNTEAFFGQGTRLTVV.

CDR3 coding DNA: TGTGCCAGCAGTTCCACGGGACAGGGGCCCAGGGAGACCCAGTACTTC. Encoded protein: CASSSTGQGPRETQYF. The gene calls are TRBV6-2 or TRBV6-3 and TRBJ2-5, with 10 bases fitting TRBD1. The CDR3 extends over 16 amino acids. Germline trimming cut 4 bases from V and 5 bases from J; bases unmatched to any gene: 10. CDR1 is MNHEY and CDR2 is SVGEGT in the germline V gene.

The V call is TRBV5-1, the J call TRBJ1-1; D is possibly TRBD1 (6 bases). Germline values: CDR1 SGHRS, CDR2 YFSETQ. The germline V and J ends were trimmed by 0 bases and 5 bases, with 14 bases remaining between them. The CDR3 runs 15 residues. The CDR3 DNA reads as TGCGCCAGCAGCTTGGATACAGGGAGAAGGACTGAAGCTTTCTTT. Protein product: CASSLDTGRRTEAFF.

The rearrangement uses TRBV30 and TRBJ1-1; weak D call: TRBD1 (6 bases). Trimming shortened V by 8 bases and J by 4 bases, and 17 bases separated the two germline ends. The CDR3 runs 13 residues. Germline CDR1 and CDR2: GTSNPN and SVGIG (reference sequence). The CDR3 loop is CARDTLAGTEAFF. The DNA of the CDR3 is TGTGCCCGGGACACCTTAGCGGGCACTGAAGCTTTCTTT.

CDR3 sequence reads: CASSYGTGNGYTF. Here the CDR3 DNA reads TGTGCCAGCAGCTATGGGACAGGGAACGGCTACACCTTC. The chain links TRBV7-2 to TRBJ1-2; 9 bases align to TRBD1. V gave up 4 bases and J gave up 8 bases; unmatched junction bases: 5. This CDR3 spans 13 amino acids. Germline CDR1 reads SGHTA; CDR2 reads FQGNSA. The full variable domain, with the rest looked up from reference TRBV7-2 and TRBJ1-2, is GAGVSQSPSNKVTEKGKDVELRCDPISGHTALYWYRQSLGQGLEFLIYFQGNSAPDKSGLPSDRFSAERTGGSVSTLTIQRTQQEDSAVYLCASSYGTGNGYTFGSGTRLTVV.

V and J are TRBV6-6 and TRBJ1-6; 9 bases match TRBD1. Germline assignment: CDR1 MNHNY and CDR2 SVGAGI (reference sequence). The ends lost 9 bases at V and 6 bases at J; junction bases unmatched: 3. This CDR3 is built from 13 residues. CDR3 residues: CASSGQGNSPLHF. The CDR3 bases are TGTGCCAGTTCGGGACAGGGTAATTCACCCCTCCACTTT.

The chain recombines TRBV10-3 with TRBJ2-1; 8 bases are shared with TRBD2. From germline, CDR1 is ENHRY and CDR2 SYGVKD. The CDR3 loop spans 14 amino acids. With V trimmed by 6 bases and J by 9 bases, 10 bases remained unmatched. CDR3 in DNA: TGTGCCATCAGCGCGGGGGGCTCGTCGGGTGAGCAGTTCTTC. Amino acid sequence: CAISAGGSSGEQFF.

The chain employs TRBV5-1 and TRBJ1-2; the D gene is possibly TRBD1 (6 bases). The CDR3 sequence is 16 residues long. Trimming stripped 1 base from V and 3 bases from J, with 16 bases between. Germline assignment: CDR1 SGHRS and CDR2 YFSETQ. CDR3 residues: CASSLLAGARDYGYTF. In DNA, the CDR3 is TGCGCCAGCAGCTTGTTAGCGGGGGCGCGGGACTATGGCTACACCTTC.

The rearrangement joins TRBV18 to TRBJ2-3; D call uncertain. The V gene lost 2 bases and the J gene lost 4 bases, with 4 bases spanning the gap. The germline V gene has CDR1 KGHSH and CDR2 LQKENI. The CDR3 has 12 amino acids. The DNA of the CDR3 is TGTGCCAGCTCACCAGTCTCAGATACGCAGTATTTT. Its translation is CASSPVSDTQYF.

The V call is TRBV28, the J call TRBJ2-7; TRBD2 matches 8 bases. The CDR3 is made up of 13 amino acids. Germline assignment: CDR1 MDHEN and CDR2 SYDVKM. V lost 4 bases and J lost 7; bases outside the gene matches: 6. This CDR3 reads CASSSRLAREQYF. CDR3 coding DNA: TGTGCCAGCAGTTCCCGACTAGCGCGGGAGCAGTACTTC.

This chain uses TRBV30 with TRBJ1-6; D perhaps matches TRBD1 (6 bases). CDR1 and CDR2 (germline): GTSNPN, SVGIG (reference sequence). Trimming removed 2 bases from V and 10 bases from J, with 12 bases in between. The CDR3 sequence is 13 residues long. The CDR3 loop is CAWSPRTESPLHF. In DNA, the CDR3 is TGTGCCTGGAGTCCCCGGACAGAATCACCCCTCCACTTT.

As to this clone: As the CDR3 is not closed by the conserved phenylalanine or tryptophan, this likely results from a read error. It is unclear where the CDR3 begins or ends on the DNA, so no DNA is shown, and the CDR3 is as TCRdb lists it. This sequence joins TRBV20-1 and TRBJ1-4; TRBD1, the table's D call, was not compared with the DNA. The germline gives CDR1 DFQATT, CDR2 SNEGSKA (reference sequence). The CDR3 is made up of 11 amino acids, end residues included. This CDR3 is CSATGTGSQSI.

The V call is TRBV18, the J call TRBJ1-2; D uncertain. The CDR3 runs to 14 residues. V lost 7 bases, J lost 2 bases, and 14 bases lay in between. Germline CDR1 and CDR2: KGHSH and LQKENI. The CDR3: CASFSNVGNYGYTF. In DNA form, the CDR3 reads TGTGCCAGCTTTAGTAATGTCGGGAACTATGGCTACACCTTC.

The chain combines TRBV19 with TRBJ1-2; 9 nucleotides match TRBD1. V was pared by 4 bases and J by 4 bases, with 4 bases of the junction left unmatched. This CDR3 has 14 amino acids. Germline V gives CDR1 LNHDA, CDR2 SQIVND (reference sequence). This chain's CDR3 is CASSTPGQGYGYTF. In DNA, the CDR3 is TGTGCCAGTAGTACCCCGGGACAGGGCTATGGCTACACCTTC.

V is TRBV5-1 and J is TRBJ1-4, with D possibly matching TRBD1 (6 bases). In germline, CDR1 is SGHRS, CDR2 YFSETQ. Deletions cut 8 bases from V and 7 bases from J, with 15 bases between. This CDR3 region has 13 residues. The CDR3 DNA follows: TGCGCCAGTAAGACAGGACTCACTGAAAAACTGTTTTTT. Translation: CASKTGLTEKLFF. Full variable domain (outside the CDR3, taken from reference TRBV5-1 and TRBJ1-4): KAGVTQTPRYLIKTRGQQVTLSCSPISGHRSVSWYQQTPGQGLQFLFEYFSETQRNKGNFPGRFSGRQFSNSRSEMNVSTLELGDSALYLCASKTGLTEKLFFGSGTQLSVL.

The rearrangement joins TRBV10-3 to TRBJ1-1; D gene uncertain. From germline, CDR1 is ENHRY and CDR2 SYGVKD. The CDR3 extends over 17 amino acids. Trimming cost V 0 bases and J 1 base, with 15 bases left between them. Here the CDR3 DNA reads TGTGCCATCAGTGAGTCAATCGGCAAGGGAGGGAACACTGAAGCTTTCTTT. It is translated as CAISESIGKGGNTEAFF.

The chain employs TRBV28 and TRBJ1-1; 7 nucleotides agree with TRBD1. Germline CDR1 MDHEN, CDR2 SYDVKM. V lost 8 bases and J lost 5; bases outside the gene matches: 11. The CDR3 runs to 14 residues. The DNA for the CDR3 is TGTGCCAGCTTCCCGGCGGACAGGAGGACTGAAGCTTTCTTT. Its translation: CASFPADRRTEAFF.